The entry below describes one T cell receptor beta chain. The sample comes from a study of PD-L1 blockade in urothelial cancer. Study summary: When patients started atezolizumab in about 2014, it was given at 1,200 mg intravenously every 3 weeks. Bladder-origin urothelial cancer in males described about 90% of the 29 patients.

Measured with immunoSEQ multiplex PCR; TCRdb has only the in-frame clones, and not every one. The sample shows approximately 38,000 clones, 80% to 90% of them seen only once. J lost 4 bases, V lost 0 bases, and 8 bases had no gene match. CDR3 length: 17 amino acids. CDR1 is SGHRS, CDR2 YFSETQ, per germline. This clonotype was sampled from a man aged 55 to 70 with urothelial cancer. The rearrangement joins TRBV5-1 to TRBJ2-5, with 11 bases identical to TRBD2. The sample here was PBMCs, taken around atezolizumab (anti-PD-L1) treatment. The CDR3 DNA sequence: TGCGCCAGCAGCTTGGGAACTAGCGGGGGAAATTCAGAGACCCAGTACTTC. It translates to CASSLGTSGGNSETQYF.